These 18 T cell receptor beta chains were sequenced from one sample in a study of identical twins. TCRdb fed the 5' RACE reads into MiXCR, producing one record per CDR3 protein. The data show a few hundred thousand distinct CDR3 sequences, with nearly 15% seen just once and 0.35% to 0.45% held by the top ten. The same data also went into a second study, on yellow fever vaccine responses in identical twins.

The source material was CD4+ T cells sorted from blood. The receptors come from a woman under 30 in good health.

The J gene is TRBJ2-4, the V gene TRBV3-1, with D tentatively TRBD2 (5 bases). The CDR3 covers 18 residues. Germline values: CDR1 LGHDT, CDR2 YNNKEL (reference sequence). CDR3 sequence reads: CTFSPRGAQFPLGHIQYF. CDR3 nucleotide sequence: TGTACCTTCAGCCCCCGGGGAGCCCAGTTTCCCTTAGGGCACATTCAGTACTTC.

The V and J genes are TRBV2 and TRBJ1-4; D uncertain. Trimming removed 6 bases at V and 6 bases at J, with 11 bases between. The germline V gene has CDR1 SNHLY and CDR2 FYNNEI. The CDR3 runs 13 residues. Here the CDR3 reads CASRETRDEKLFF. The CDR3 nucleotides read TGTGCCAGCAGGGAGACGCGGGATGAAAAACTGTTTTTT. Full variable domain (outside the CDR3, taken from reference TRBV2 and TRBJ1-4): EPEVTQTPSHQVTQMGQEVILRCVPISNHLYFYWYRQILGQKVEFLVSFYNNEISEKSEIFDDQFSVERPDGSNFTLKIRSTKLEDSAMYFCASRETRDEKLFFGSGTQLSVL.

In this sample, this clonotype turned up a few times. The rearrangement links TRBV6-5 to TRBJ2-3; a weak D match, TRBD2 (7 bases). The CDR3 has 14 residues. V was shortened by 4 bases and J by 3 bases, with 11 bases between the two germline ends. Germline V gives CDR1 MNHEY, CDR2 SVGAGI. The CDR3 nucleotides read TGTGCCAGCAGTTTCAGGGGAGGGACAGATACGCAGTATTTT. The encoded protein is CASSFRGGTDTQYF.

The chain uses TRBV11-2 and TRBJ2-1; 10 bases match TRBD1. J gave up 0 bases and V 2 bases, and 10 bases lay outside the gene matches. Germline V gene sequence: CDR1 SGHAT, CDR2 FQNNGV. The CDR3 sequence is 19 residues long. The CDR3 coding sequence is TGTGCCAGCAGCTTAAGGCTGGGACAGGGGATAAGCTCCTACAATGAGCAGTTCTTC. This encodes CASSLRLGQGISSYNEQFF. Complete variable domain (other parts from reference TRBV11-2 and TRBJ2-1): EAGVAQSPRYKIIEKRQSVAFWCNPISGHATLYWYQQILGQGPKLLIQFQNNGVVDDSQLPKDRFSAERLKGVDSTLKIQPAKLEDSAVYLCASSLRLGQGISSYNEQFFGPGTRLTVL.

The J gene is TRBJ1-2, the V gene TRBV20-1, with no clear D. Trimming took off 6 bases at V and 4 bases at J, with 12 bases between the two ends. CDR3 length equals 12 residues. Germline assignment: CDR1 DFQATT and CDR2 SNEGSKA (reference sequence). The CDR3 DNA reads TGCAGTGCCCCCACAGATCCCTATGGCTACACCTTC. This translates into CSAPTDPYGYTF.

This clonotype was detected many times. CDR3 loop: CATTPGLAANEQFF. The CDR3 nucleotides read TGTGCCACCACGCCGGGACTAGCGGCTAATGAGCAGTTCTTC. This sequence joins TRBV10-3 and TRBJ2-1, with 11 positions matching TRBD2. Germline V gene data show CDR1 as ENHRY and CDR2 as SYGVKD. The CDR3 runs 14 residues. J gave up 7 bases and V 10 bases, and 9 bases lay outside the gene matches.

The rearrangement joins TRBV11-2 to TRBJ2-7; D is possibly TRBD1 (6 bases). CDR1 and CDR2 from the germline V gene are SGHAT and FQNNGV. This CDR3 spans 16 amino acids. Trimming took off 4 bases at V and 2 bases at J, with 18 bases between the two ends. In nucleotides, the CDR3 is TGTGCCAGCAGCTCACTCCGACCAGGACAGCCCTACGAGCAGTACTTC. This encodes CASSSLRPGQPYEQYF.

This clonotype turned up a few times. The chain carries TRBV2 and TRBJ2-1; possible D gene TRBD1, 6 bases. The length of the CDR3 is 15 residues. Trimming cost V 4 bases and J 0 bases, with 10 bases left between them. The germline gives CDR1 SNHLY, CDR2 FYNNEI. CDR3 nucleotide sequence: TGTGCCAGCAGTGTTGGGGGCCACTCCTACAATGAGCAGTTCTTC. Protein product: CASSVGGHSYNEQFF.

Comments on this clonotype: One end of the junction fails to match germline, which may point to a read error. This chain connects TRBV10-2 to TRBJ2-5; 8 nucleotides match TRBD1. Germline V gene sequence: CDR1 WSHSY, CDR2 SAAADI. The CDR3 has 14 amino acids. The CDR3 loop is CASSEGQGLEAQYF. The CDR3 DNA reads as TGCGCCAGCAGTGAAGGACAGGGTCTAGAGGCCCAGTACTTC.

In its sample, this clonotype was seen a few times. The rearrangement links TRBV6-1 to TRBJ1-6, with TRBD1 as a possible D gene (5 bases). The germline CDR1 and CDR2 sequences are MNHNS and SASEGT. There are 15 residues in the CDR3. V was clipped by 6 bases and J by 7 bases, with 16 bases between them. The DNA of the CDR3 is TGTGCCAGCAGCCGGGGGAGCCCATTAAATTCACCCCTCCACTTT. Encoded protein: CASSRGSPLNSPLHF.

This clonotype was counted between two and nine times. The V call is TRBV6-1, the J call TRBJ2-4; D is tentatively TRBD1 or TRBD2 (7 bases each). The V and J ends lost 6 bases and 8 bases respectively, with 17 bases between them. Germline V gene data show CDR1 as MNHNS and CDR2 as SASEGT. The CDR3 is 14 amino acids. The CDR3 DNA follows: TGTGCCAGCAGCCGACTAGCAGGACAGGACATTCAGTACTTC. Its translation is CASSRLAGQDIQYF.

The chain has TRBV12-3 or TRBV12-4 and TRBJ2-6, with D possibly being TRBD1 (6 bases). Trimming removed 7 bases from V and 1 base from J, with 14 bases in between. The CDR3 length is 16 residues. The CDR3 loop reads CASILSGASGANVLTF. The CDR3 DNA follows: TGTGCCAGCATCCTCTCAGGGGCGTCTGGGGCCAACGTCCTGACTTTC.

This rearrangement joins TRBV29-1 to TRBJ1-2; D is unresolved. The V gene's germline CDR1 is SQVTM and CDR2 ANQGSEA. The length of the CDR3 is 11 residues. V lost 7 bases, J lost 8 bases, and 14 bases lay in between. The CDR3 reads CSGGNSWGYTF. The CDR3 DNA follows: TGCAGCGGCGGAAATAGTTGGGGCTACACCTTC.

This clonotype has only a few counts. V and J are TRBV7-9 and TRBJ2-3; 8 positions match TRBD1. In germline, CDR1 is SEHNR, CDR2 FQNEAQ (reference sequence). The CDR3 has 14 amino acids. J lost 6 bases, V lost 2 bases, and 4 bases had no gene match. The CDR3 reads CASSLQGAWDTQYF. In DNA, the CDR3 is TGTGCCAGCAGCTTACAGGGGGCGTGGGATACGCAGTATTTT.

This clonotype was observed a handful of times. This sequence joins TRBV6-1 and TRBJ1-2; a possible D gene is TRBD1 (6 bases). The germline V gene encodes CDR1 MNHNS and CDR2 SASEGT. The length of the CDR3 is 16 residues. Trimming stripped 5 bases from V and 8 bases from J, with 24 bases between. CDR3 loop: CASSRGRGQTPPGYTF. The CDR3 nucleotides are TGTGCCAGCAGTAGGGGTCGCGGACAGACGCCTCCCGGCTACACCTTC.

V gene TRBV28 combines with J gene TRBJ1-5, with D uncertain. Germline V CDR1 and CDR2: MDHEN, SYDVKM. V was shortened by 8 bases and J by 5 bases, with 10 bases between the two germline ends. The length of the CDR3 is 12 residues. CDR3 in amino acids: CASSWVDQPQHF. In DNA form, the CDR3 reads TGTGCCAGCTCTTGGGTTGATCAGCCCCAGCATTTT.

Comments on this clonotype: The junction shows a germline mismatch at one end, possibly a read error. The chain has TRBV5-1 and TRBJ2-5; D may be TRBD2 (6 bases). CDR1 and CDR2 from the germline V gene are SGHRS and YFSETQ. CDR3 length equals 14 residues. This CDR3 is CASSLDVGLEIQYF. Written as DNA, the CDR3 is TGCGCCAGCAGCTTGGACGTGGGACTCGAGATCCAGTACTTC.

This clonotype turned up a few times. This rearrangement joins TRBV27 to TRBJ2-1; D is possibly TRBD2 (6 bases). The CDR3 runs to 14 residues. Germline CDR1 and CDR2: MNHEY and SMNVEV (reference sequence). Trimming removed 7 bases at V and 1 base at J, with 11 bases between. The DNA for the CDR3 is TGTGCCAGCAAACGGGGGTCATCCTACAATGAGCAGTTCTTC. It encodes CASKRGSSYNEQFF.